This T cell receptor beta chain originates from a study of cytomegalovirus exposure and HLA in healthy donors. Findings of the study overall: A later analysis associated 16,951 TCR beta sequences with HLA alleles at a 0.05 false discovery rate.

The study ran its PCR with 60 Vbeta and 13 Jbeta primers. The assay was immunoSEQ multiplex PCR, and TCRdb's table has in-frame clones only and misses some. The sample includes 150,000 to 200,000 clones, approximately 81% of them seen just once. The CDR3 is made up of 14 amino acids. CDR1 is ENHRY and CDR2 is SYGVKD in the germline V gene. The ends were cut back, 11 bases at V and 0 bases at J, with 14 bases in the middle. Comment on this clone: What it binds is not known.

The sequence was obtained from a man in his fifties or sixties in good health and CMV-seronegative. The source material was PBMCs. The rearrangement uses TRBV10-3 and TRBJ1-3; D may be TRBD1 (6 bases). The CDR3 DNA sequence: TGTGCCTCCCGACAGGCCAGCTCTGGAAACACCATATATTTT. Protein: CASRQASSGNTIYF.